The TCR beta chain described here comes from a study of cytomegalovirus exposure and HLA in healthy donors. Findings and caveats of the study: Many donors shared some public TCRs, even though most TCR sequences were rare. The study recorded around 160 TCR beta chains that were cytomegalovirus-associated.

Concerning this clone itself: Its antigen remains unidentified.

Some clones are missing from TCRdb's copy, which holds only in-frame ones; the method was immunoSEQ multiplex PCR. The top ten hold roughly 1.2% of the sample, which has around 300,000 clones, roughly nine tenths seen once. The sample consisted of PBMCs. This sequence originates from a woman in her thirties in good health and CMV-seropositive.

This CDR3 reads CASSQVPHTSGSVDTQYF. CDR3 DNA: TGCGCCAGCAGCCAAGTTCCCCATACTAGCGGGAGCGTTGATACGCAGTATTTT. The chain combines TRBV4-3 with TRBJ2-3, with TRBD2 matching 11 bases. The CDR3 is 18 amino acids. V gave up 1 base and J gave up 6 bases; unmatched junction bases: 12. Per the germline V gene, CDR1 is LGHNA and CDR2 is YSLEER.